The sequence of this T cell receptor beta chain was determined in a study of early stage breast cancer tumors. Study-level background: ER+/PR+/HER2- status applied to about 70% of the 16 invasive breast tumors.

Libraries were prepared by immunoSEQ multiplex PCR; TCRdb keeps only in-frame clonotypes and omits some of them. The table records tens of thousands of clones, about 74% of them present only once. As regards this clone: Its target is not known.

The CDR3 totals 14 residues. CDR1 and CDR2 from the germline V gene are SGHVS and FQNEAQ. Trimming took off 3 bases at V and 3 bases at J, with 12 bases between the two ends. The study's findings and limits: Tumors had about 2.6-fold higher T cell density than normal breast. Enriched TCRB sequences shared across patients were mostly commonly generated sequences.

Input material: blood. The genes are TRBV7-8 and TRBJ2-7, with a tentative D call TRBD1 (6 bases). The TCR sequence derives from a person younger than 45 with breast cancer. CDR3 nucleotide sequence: TGTGCCAGCAGCTTCGGGACACCCCTCTACGAGCAGTACTTC. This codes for CASSFGTPLYEQYF.